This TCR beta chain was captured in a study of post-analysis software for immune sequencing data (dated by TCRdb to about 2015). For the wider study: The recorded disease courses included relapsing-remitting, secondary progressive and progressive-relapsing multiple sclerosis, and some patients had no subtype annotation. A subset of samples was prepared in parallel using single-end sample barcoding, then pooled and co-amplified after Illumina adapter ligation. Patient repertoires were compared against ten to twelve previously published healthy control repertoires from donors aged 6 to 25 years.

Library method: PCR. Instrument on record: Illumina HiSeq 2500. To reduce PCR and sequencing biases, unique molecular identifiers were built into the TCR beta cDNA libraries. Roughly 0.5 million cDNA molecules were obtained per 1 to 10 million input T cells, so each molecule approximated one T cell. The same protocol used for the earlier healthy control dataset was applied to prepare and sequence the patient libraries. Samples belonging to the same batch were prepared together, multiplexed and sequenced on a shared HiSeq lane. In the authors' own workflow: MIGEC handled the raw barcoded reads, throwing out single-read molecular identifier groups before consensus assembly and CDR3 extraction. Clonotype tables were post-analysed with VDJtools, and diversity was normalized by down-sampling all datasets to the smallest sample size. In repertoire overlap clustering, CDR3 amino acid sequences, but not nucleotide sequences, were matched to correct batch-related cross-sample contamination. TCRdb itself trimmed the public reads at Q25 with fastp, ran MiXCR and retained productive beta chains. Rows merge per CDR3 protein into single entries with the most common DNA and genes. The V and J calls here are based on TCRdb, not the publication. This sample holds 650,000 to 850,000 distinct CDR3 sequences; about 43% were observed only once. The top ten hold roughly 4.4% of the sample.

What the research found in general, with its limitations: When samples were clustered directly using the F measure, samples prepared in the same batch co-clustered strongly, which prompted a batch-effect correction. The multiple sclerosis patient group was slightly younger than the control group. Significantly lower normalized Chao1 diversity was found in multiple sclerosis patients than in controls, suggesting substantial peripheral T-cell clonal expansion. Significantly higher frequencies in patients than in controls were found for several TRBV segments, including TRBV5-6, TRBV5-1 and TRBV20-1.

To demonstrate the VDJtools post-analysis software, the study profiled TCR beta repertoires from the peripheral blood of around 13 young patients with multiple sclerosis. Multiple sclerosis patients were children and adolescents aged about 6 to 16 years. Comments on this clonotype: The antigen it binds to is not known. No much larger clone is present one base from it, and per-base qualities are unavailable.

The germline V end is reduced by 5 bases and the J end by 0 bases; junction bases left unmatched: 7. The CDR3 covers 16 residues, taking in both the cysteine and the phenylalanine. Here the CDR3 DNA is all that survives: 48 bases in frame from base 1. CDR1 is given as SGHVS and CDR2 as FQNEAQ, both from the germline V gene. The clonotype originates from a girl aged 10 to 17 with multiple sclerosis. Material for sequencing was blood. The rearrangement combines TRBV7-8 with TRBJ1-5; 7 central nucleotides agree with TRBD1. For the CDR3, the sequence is CASSLGTAYSNQPQHF. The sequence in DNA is TGTGCCAGCAGCCTCGGGACAGCTTATAGCAATCAGCCCCAGCATTTT.